The clone carrying this T cell receptor beta chain occurred a few times. Primed by a sample-barcoded 5' primer and a J-beta primer mix, a second PCR proceeded for about 6 to 11 cycles. One entry per CDR3 protein, called by TCRdb with MiXCR from the 5' RACE reads. Among 750,000 to 950,000 distinct CDR3 sequences listed, 25% to 30% were seen once. This sample is part of a study of blood T cells in healthy people across ages. These records were also assigned to another study, of T cells of mothers and their children.

Specimen: blood. This clonotype originated in a woman aged 35 to 49 in good health.

The CDR3 nucleotides read TGCAGTGCTAGAGACGACGACAGGGTCTCCTACAATGAGCAGTTCTTC. This sequence encodes CSARDDDRVSYNEQFF. This chain links TRBV20-1 with TRBJ2-1, with 7 bases lining up with TRBD1. The trim removed 0 bases at V and 0 bases at J, leaving 5 bases unmatched. The V gene's germline CDR1 is DFQATT and CDR2 SNEGSKA (reference sequence). This CDR3 spans 16 amino acids.